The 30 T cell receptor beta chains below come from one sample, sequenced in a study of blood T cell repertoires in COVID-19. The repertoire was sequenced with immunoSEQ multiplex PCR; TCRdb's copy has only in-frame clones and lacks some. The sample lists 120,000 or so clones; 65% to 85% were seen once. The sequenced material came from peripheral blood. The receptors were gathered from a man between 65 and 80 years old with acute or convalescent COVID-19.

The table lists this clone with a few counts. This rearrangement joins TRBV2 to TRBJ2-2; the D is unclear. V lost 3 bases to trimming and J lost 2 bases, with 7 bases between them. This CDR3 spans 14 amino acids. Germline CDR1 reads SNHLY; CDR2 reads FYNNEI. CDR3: CASSEILNTGELFF. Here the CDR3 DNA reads TGTGCCAGCAGTGAGATACTCAACACCGGGGAGCTGTTTTTT. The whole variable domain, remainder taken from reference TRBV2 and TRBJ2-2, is EPEVTQTPSHQVTQMGQEVILRCVPISNHLYFYWYRQILGQKVEFLVSFYNNEISEKSEIFDDQFSVERPDGSNFTLKIRSTKLEDSAMYFCASSEILNTGELFFGEGSRLTVL.

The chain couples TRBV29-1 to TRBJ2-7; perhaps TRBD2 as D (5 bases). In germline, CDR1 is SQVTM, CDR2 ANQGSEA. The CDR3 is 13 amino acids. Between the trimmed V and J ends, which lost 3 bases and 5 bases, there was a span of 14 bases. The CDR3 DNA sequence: TGCAGCGTTGAGAGGGTTTGGTTAAACGAGCAGTACTTC. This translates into CSVERVWLNEQYF.

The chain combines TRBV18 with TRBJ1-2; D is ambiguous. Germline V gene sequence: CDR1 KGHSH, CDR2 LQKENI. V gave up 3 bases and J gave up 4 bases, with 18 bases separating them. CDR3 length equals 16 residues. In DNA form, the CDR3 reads TGTGCCAGCTCACCTTGGCGGCAAACCTCTTCCTATGGCTACACCTTC. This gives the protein CASSPWRQTSSYGYTF. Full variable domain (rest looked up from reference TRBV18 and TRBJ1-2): NAGVMQNPRHLVRRRGQEARLRCSPMKGHSHVYWYRQLPEEGLKFMVYLQKENIIDESGMPKERFSAEFPKEGPSILRIQQVVRGDSAAYFCASSPWRQTSSYGYTFGSGTRLTVV.

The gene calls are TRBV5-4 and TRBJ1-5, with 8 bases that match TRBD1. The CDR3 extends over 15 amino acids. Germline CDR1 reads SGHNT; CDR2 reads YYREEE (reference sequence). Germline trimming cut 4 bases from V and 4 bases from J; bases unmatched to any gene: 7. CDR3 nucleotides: TGTGCCAGCAGCCGAGACAGGGGAGCGAATCAGCCCCAGCATTTT. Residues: CASSRDRGANQPQHF. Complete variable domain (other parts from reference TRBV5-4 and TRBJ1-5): ETGVTQSPTHLIKTRGQQVTLRCSSQSGHNTVSWYQQALGQGPQFIFQYYREEENGRGNFPPRFSGLQFPNYSSELNVNALELDDSALYLCASSRDRGANQPQHFGDGTRLSIL.

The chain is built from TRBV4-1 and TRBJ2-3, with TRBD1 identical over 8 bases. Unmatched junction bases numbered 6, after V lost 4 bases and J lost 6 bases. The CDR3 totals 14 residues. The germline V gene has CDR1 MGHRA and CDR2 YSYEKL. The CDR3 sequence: CASSRTGRRDTQYF. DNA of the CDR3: TGCGCCAGCAGCCGGACAGGGAGGAGGGATACGCAGTATTTT.

The CDR3 loop reads CASSIESRGGLAKNIQYF. The CDR3 coding sequence is TGTGCCAGTAGTATAGAAAGCAGAGGAGGACTAGCCAAAAACATTCAGTACTTC. V and J are TRBV19 and TRBJ2-4, with D perhaps matching TRBD2 (5 bases). Germline lookup yields CDR1 LNHDA and CDR2 SQIVND (reference sequence). Trimming pared 0 bases from V and 0 bases from J, leaving 15 bases between. This CDR3 has 18 amino acids.

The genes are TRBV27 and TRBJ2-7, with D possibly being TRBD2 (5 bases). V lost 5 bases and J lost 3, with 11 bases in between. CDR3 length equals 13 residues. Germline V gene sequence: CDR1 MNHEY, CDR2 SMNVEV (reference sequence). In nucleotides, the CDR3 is TGTGCCAGCAGTACTAGTGGGGACTACGAGCAGTACTTC. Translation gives CASSTSGDYEQYF.

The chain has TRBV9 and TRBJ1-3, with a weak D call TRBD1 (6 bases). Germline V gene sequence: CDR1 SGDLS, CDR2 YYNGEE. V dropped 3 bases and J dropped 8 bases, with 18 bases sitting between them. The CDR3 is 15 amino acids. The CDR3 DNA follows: TGTGCCAGCAGCGGACTCAGGGGCGCCGTGGACACCATATATTTT. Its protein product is CASSGLRGAVDTIYF.

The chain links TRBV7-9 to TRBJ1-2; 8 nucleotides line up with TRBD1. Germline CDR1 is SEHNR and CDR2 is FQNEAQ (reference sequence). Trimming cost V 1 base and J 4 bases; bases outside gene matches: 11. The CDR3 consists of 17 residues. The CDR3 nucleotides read TGTGCCAGCAGCTTAGTGACAGGGGAACGGGCCGGCTATGGCTACACCTTC. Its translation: CASSLVTGERAGYGYTF. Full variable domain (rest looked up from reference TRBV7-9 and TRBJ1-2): DTGVSQNPRHKITKRGQNVTFRCDPISEHNRLYWYRQTLGQGPEFLTYFQNEAQLEKSRLLSDRFSAERPKGSFSTLEIQRTEQGDSAMYLCASSLVTGERAGYGYTFGSGTRLTVV.

This chain's CDR3 is CASSPRELGAGELFF. CDR3 DNA sequence: TGTGCCAGCAGCCCTCGGGAGCTAGGGGCCGGGGAGCTGTTTTTT. V gene TRBV3-1 (or the pseudogene TRBV3-2) combines with J gene TRBJ2-2, with a tentative D call TRBD2 (6 bases). The V end lost 4 bases, the J end lost 6 bases, and 15 bases lay between the germline ends. Germline values: CDR1 LGHDT, CDR2 YNNKEL (reference sequence). CDR3 length equals 15 residues.

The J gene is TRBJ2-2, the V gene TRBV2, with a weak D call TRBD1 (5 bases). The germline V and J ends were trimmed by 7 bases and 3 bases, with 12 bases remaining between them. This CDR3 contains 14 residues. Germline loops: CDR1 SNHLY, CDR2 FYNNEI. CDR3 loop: CASNRLGDTGELFF. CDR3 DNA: TGTGCCAGCAACCGCCTAGGGGACACCGGGGAGCTGTTTTTT.

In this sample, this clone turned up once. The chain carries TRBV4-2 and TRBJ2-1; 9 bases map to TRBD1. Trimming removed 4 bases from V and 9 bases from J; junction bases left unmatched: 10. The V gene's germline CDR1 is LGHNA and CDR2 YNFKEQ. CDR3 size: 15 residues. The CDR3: CASSRGTGTGSEQFF. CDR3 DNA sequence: TGTGCCAGCAGCCGGGGCACCGGGACAGGGAGTGAGCAGTTCTTC.

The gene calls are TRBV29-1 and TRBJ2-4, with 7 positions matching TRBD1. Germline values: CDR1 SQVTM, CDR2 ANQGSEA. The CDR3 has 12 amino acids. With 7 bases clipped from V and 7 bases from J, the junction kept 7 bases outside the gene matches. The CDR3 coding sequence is TGCAGCGCCCGACAGGGATCGAACATTCAGTACTTC. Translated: CSARQGSNIQYF.

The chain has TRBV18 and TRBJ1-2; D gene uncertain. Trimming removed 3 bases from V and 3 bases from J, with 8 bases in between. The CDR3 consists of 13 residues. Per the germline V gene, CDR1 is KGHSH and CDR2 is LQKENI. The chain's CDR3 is CASSPGGDYGYTF. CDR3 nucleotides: TGTGCCAGCTCACCCGGCGGGGACTATGGCTACACCTTC.

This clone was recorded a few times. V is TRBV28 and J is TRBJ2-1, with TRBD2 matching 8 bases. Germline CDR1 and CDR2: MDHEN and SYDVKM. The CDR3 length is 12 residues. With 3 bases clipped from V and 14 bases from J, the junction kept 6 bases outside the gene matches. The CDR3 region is CASSFTGLVKFF. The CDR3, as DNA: TGTGCCAGCAGTTTTACGGGACTAGTCAAGTTCTTC.

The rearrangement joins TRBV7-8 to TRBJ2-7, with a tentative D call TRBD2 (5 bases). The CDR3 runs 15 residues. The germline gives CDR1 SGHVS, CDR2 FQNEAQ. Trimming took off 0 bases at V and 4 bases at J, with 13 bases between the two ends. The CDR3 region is CASSLAGKGGYEQYF. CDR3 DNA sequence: TGTGCCAGCAGCTTAGCGGGGAAGGGCGGGTACGAGCAGTACTTC.

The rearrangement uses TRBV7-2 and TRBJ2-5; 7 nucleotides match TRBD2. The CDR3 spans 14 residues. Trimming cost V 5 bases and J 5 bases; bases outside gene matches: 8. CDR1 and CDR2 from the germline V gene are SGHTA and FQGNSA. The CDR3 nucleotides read TGTGCCAGCAGCCGCAGGGAGGGGCCGGAGACCCAGTACTTC. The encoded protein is CASSRREGPETQYF.

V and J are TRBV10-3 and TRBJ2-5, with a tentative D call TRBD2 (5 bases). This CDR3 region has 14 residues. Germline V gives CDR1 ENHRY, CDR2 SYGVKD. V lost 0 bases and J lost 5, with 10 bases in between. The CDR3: CAISESSVWETQYF. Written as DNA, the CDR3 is TGTGCCATCAGTGAGTCTAGCGTCTGGGAGACCCAGTACTTC.

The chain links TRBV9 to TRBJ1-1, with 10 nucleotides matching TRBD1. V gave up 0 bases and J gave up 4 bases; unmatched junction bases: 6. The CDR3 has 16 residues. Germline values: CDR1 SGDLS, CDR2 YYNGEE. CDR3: CASSVGPGQGSTEAFF. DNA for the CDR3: TGTGCCAGCAGCGTAGGCCCGGGACAGGGGTCCACTGAAGCTTTCTTT.

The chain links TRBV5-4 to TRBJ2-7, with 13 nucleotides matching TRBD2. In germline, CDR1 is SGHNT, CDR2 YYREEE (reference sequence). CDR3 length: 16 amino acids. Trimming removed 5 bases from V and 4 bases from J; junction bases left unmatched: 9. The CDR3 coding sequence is TGTGCCAGCAGAACCGGACTAGCGGGGGAAGCTTACGAGCAGTACTTC. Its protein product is CASRTGLAGEAYEQYF.

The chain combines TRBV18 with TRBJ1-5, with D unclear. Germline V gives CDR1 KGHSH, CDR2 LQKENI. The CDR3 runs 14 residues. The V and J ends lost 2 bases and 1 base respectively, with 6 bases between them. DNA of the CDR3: TGTGCCAGCTCACCAGCGGAGAGCAATCAGCCCCAGCATTTT. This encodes CASSPAESNQPQHF.

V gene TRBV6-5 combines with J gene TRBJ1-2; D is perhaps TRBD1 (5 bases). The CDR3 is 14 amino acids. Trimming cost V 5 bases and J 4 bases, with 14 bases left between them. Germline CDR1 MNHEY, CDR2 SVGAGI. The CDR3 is CASSLEGVPYGYTF. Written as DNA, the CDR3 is TGTGCCAGCAGTCTAGAAGGGGTTCCCTATGGCTACACCTTC.

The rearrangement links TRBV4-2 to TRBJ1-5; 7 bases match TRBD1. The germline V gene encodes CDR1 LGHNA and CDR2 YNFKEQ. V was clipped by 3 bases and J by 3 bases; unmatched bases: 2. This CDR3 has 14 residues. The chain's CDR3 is CASSQGTDNQPQHF. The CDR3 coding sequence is TGTGCCAGCAGCCAGGGGACAGACAATCAGCCCCAGCATTTT.

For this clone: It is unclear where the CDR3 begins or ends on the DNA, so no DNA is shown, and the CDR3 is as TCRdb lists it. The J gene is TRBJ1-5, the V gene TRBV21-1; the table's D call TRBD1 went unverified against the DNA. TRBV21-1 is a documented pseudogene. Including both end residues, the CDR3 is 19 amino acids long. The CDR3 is CASSLEVATGIEGRQPQHF.

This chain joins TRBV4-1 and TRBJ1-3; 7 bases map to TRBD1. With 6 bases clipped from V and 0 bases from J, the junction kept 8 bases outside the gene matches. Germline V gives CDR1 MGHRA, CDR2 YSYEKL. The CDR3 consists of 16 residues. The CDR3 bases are TGCGCCAGCAGTCAGACAGGGACCGTCTCTGGAAACACCATATATTTT. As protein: CASSQTGTVSGNTIYF.

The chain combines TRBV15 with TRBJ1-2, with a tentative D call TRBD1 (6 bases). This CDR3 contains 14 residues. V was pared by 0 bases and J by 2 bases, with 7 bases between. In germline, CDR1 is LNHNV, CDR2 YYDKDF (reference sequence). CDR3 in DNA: TGTGCCACCAGCAGAGATACAGGGAACTATGGCTACACCTTC. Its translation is CATSRDTGNYGYTF. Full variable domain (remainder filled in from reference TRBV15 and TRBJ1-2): DAMVIQNPRYQVTQFGKPVTLSCSQTLNHNVMYWYQQKSSQAPKLLFHYYDKDFNNEADTPDNFQSRRPNTSFCFLDIRSPGLGDTAMYLCATSRDTGNYGYTFGSGTRLTVV.

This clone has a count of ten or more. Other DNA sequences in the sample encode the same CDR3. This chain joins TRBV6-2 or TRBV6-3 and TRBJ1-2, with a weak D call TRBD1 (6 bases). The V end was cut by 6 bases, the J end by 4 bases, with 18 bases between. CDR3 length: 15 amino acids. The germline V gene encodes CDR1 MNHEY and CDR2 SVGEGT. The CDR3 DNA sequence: TGTGCCAGCAGCAGCCCCACAGGGCGGACCTATGGCTACACCTTC. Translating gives CASSSPTGRTYGYTF.

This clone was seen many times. The CDR3 sequence is CASSLERQAALVRTDTQYF. The CDR3, as DNA: TGCGCCAGCAGCTTGGAGCGACAGGCCGCCCTGGTGCGCACAGATACGCAGTATTTT. This rearrangement joins TRBV5-1 to TRBJ2-3; D is possibly TRBD1 (6 bases). The CDR3 consists of 19 residues. Trimming took 0 bases from V and 1 from J, leaving 21 bases between them. Germline CDR1 reads SGHRS; CDR2 reads YFSETQ.

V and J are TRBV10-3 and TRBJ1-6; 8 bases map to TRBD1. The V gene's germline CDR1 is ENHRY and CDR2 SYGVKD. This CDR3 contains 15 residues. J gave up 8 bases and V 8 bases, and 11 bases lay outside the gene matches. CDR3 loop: CAILRTGQSYSPLHF. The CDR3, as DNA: TGTGCCATCTTGAGGACAGGGCAGTCGTATTCACCCCTCCACTTT.

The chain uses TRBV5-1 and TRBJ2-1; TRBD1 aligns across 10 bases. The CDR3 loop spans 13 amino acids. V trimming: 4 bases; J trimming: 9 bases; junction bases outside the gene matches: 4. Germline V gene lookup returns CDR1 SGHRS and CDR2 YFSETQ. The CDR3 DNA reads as TGCGCCAGCAGCCCCTGGACAGGGGGTGAGCAGTTCTTC. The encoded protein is CASSPWTGGEQFF.